Here is one T cell receptor (beta chain) with its context. Its antigen is undetermined. Germline CDR1 and CDR2: SGHKS and YYEKEE (reference sequence). CDR3 length: 14 amino acids. TCRdb reprocessed the 5' RACE reads, with one entry per CDR3 protein and no DNA. The repertoire table contains approximately 550,000 distinct CDR3 sequences. This entry is derived from a study of T cells expressing NK-cell markers. Study at large: In sorted CD3+CD56+NKG2C+, CD3+CD56+NKG2C- and CD3+CD56-NKG2C+ T cells, TCR beta repertoires were obtained. Sequenced donors, eight in total, included seven who were HCMV-seropositive and one who was seronegative. Overall study findings and caveats: The leading position in the CD3+CD56-NKG2C+ fraction of a few donors also went to these clonotypes.

The TCR sequence derives from a man aged 18 to 30 in good health. The rearrangement joins TRBV5-5 to TRBJ2-2; the TCRdb call, TRBD1, lacks DNA for checking. Sequencing input: blood T cells: a sorted CD56 or NKG2C T cell subset, CD4+ or CD8+ T cells, or bulk PBMC T cells (not recorded which). CDR3 loop: CASSFMSDTGELFF.